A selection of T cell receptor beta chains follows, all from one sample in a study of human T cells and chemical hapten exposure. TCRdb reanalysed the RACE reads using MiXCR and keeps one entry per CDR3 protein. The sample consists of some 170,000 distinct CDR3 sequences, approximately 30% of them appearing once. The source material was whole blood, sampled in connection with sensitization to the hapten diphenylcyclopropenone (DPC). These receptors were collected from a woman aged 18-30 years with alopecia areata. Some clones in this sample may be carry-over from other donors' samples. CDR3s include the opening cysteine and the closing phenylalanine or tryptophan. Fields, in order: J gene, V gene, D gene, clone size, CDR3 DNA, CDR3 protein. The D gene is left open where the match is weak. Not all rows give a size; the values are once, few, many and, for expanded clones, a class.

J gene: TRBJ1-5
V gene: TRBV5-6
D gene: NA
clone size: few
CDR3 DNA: TGTGCCAGCAGCGCCTACGGGACTGTTAGCAATCAGCCCCAGCATTTT
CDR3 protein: CASSAYGTVSNQPQHF

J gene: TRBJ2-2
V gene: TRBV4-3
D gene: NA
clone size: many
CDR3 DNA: TGCGCCAGCAGCCAAGTACGGGGGCCGGCCGGGGAGCTGTTTTTT
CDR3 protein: CASSQVRGPAGELFF

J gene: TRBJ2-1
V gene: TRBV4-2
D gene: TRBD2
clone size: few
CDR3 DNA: TGTGCCAGCAGCCGCCATCTCACTAGCGACAATGAGCAGTTCTTC
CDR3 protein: CASSRHLTSDNEQFF

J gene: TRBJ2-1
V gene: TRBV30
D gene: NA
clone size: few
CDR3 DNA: TGTGCCTGGAGCGGGGTTTTAGCTTTGAATGAGCAGTTCTTC
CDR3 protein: CAWSGVLALNEQFF

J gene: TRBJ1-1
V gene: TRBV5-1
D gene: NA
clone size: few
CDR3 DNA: TGCGCCAGCAGCTACCTGACGGGGATGGGAACTGAAGCTTTCTTT
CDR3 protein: CASSYLTGMGTEAFF

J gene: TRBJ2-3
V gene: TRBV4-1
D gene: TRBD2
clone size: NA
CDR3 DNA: TGCGCCAGCAGCCAAGATCCCGGGGAGGGTTATACGCAGTATTTT
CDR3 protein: CASSQDPGEGYTQYF

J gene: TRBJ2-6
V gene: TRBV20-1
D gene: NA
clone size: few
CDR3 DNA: TGCAGTGCTAGGGACACGATGAAAGGGGCCAACGTCCTGACTTTC
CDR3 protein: CSARDTMKGANVLTF

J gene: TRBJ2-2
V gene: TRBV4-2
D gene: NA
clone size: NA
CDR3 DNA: TGTGCCAGCAGCCAAGTAACTAAGGGTACCGGGGAGCTGTTTTTT
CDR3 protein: CASSQVTKGTGELFF

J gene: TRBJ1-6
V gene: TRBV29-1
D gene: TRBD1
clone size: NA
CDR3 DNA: TGCAGCGCCTCAGGGGGCCCTAATTCACCCCTCCACTTT
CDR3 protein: CSASGGPNSPLHF

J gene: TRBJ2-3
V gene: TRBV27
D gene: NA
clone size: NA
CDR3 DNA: TGTGCCAGCAGTTTATCGGTCACAGATACGCAGTATTTT
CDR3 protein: CASSLSVTDTQYF

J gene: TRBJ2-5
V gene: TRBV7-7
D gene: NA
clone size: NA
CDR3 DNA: TGTGCCAGCAGACCTAGCGCGGGTTCCGAGACCCAGTACTTC
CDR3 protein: CASRPSAGSETQYF

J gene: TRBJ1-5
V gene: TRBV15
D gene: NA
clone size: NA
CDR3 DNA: TGTGCCACCTCGGCGGTCCGGGATCAGCCCCAGCATTTT
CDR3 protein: CATSAVRDQPQHF

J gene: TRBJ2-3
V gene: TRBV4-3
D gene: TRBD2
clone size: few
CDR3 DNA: TGCGCCAGCAGCCAATCGATTGCGGGAGGAGATACGCAGTATTTT
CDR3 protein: CASSQSIAGGDTQYF

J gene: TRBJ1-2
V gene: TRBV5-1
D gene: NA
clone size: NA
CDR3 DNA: TGCGCCAGCAGCTCGGACGGTGACGTGAACTATGGCTACACCTTC
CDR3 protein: CASSSDGDVNYGYTF

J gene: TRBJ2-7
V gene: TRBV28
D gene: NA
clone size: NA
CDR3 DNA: TGTGCCAGCAGAATCCAGGACTACGAGCAGTACTTC
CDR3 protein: CASRIQDYEQYF

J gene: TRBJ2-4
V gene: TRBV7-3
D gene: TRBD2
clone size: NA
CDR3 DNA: TGTGCCAGCAGCCGAGGGACTAGCGGGGAAAAAAACATTCAGTACTTC
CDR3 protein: CASSRGTSGEKNIQYF

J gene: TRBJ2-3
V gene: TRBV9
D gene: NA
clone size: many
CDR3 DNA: TGTGCCAGCAGCGTCGACTCTACCAGCACAGATACGCAGTATTTT
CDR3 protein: CASSVDSTSTDTQYF

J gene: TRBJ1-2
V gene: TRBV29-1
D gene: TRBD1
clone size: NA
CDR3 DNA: TGCAGCGTTGATCAACAGGGGGCTAACTATGGCTACACCTTC
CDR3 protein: CSVDQQGANYGYTF

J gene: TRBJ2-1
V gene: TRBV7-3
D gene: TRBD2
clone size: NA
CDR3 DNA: TGTGCCAGCAGCTTAATAGCGGGGGGGCAGATTGAGCAGTTCTTC
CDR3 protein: CASSLIAGGQIEQFF

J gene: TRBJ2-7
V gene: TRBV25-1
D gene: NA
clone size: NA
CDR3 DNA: TGTGCCAGCCGGGGAGGGGGGGGATACGAGCAGTACTTC
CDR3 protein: CASRGGGGYEQYF

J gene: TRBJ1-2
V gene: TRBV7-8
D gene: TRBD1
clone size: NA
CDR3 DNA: TGTGCCAGCAGCTTAGGAACAGGGGGCCGGGGCTACACCTTC
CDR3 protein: CASSLGTGGRGYTF

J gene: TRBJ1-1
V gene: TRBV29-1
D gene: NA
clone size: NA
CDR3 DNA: TGCAGCACACAGGGCAGGGGCACTGAAGCTTTCTTT
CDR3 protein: CSTQGRGTEAFF

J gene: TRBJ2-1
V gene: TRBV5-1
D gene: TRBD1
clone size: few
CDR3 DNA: TGCGCCAGCAGCACGGACAGGGTGGCGGAGTTCTTC
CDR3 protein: CASSTDRVAEFF

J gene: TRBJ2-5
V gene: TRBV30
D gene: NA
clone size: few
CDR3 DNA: TGTGCCTGTTTAGGGGTCGGGGAAGAGACCCAGTACTTC
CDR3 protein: CACLGVGEETQYF

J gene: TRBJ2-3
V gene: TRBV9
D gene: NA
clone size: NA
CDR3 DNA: TGTGCCAGCAGCCCCCGACCCATCACAGATACGCAGTATTTT
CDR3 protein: CASSPRPITDTQYF

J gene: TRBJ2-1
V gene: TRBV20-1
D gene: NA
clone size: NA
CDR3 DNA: TGCAGTGCTAGGGCCTGGGTCTATGAGCAGTTCTTC
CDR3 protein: CSARAWVYEQFF

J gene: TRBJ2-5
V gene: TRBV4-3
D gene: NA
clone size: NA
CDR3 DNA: TGCGCCAGCAGCCAAGAGTACAGGGACGCGGAGACCCAGTACTTC
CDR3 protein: CASSQEYRDAETQYF

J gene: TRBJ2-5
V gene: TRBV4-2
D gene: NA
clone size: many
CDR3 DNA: TGTGCCAGCAGCCTTGGACCAGAACAAGAGACCCAGTACTTC
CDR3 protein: CASSLGPEQETQYF

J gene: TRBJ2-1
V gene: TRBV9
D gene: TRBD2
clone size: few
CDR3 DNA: TGTGCCAGCAGCGAGACCCCCAGCGGGGGTTACAATGAGCAGTTCTTC
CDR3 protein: CASSETPSGGYNEQFF

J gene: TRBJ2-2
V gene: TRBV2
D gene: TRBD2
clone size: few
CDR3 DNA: TGTGCCAGCAGGGTAGCGGGAGGCCCCGGGGAGCTGTTTTTT
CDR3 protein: CASRVAGGPGELFF

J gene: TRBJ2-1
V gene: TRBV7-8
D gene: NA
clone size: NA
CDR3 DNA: TGTGCCAGCAGCTTAGGCTGGCGTGAGCAGTTCTTC
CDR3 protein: CASSLGWREQFF

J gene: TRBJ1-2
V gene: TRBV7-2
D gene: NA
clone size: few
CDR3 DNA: TGTGCCAGCAGCCAACTACTTGGGACGGTCTATGGCTACACCTTC
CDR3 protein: CASSQLLGTVYGYTF

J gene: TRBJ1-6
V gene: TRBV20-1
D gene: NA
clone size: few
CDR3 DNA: TGCAGTGTCGGCAGGGTTAGTTCACCCCTCCACTTT
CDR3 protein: CSVGRVSSPLHF

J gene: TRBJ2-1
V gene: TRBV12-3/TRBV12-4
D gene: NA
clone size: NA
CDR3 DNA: TGTGCCAGCAAAGCTCGGTCCGCGCAAAGCTCCTACAATGAGCAGTTCTTC
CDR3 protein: CASKARSAQSSYNEQFF

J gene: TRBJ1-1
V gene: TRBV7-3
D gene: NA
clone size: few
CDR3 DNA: TGTGCCAGCACAACCGACAGGTGGGGCACTGAAGCTTTCTTT
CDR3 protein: CASTTDRWGTEAFF

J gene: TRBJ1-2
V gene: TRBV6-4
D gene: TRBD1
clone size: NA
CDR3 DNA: TGTGCCAGCAGTGACTCGTGGAGACAGGGGCTTTATGGCTACACCTTC
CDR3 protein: CASSDSWRQGLYGYTF

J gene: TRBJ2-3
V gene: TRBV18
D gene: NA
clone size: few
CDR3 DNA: TGTGCCAGCTCCAAGGGAGCCACAGATACGCAGTATTTT
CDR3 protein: CASSKGATDTQYF

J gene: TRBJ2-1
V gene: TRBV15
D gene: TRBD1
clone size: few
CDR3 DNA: TGTGCCACCAGCGGGCGACAGGGGGCAGTTCGGTTCTTC
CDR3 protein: CATSGRQGAVRFF

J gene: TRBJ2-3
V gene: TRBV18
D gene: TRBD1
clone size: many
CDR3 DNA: TGTGCCAGCTCACATGGGGACAGTCCAGATACGCAGTATTTT
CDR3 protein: CASSHGDSPDTQYF

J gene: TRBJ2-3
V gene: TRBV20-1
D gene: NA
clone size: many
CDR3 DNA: TGCAGTGCTAGTGGGATGCCGGGGGAGCGGCTCACAGATACGCAGTATTTT
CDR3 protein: CSASGMPGERLTDTQYF

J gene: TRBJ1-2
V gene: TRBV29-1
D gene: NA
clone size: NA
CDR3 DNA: TGCAGCGTTTACATGCGAGTCGAGGGGAACTATGGCTACACCTTC
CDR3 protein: CSVYMRVEGNYGYTF

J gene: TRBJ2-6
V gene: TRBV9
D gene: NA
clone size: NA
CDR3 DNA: TGTGCCAGCAGTTGGGACACCCTCGCAGGGGCCAACGTCCTGACTTTC
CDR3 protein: CASSWDTLAGANVLTF

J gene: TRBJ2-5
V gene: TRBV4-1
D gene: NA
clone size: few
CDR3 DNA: TGCGCCAGCAGCCAAGCGGTAGGGCAAGAGACCCAGTACTTC
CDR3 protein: CASSQAVGQETQYF

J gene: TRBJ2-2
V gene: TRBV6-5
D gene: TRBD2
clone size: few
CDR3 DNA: TGTGCCAGCGGTCTAGCGGGCAACACCGGGGAGCTGTTTTTT
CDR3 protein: CASGLAGNTGELFF

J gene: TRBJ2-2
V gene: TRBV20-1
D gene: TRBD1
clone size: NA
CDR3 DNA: TGCAGCTCGACACGGACAGGGACCACCGGGGAGCTGTTTTTT
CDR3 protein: CSSTRTGTTGELFF

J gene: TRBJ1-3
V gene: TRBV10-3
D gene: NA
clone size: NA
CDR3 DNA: TGTGCCATCAGTCGAAAGGAAAACACCATATATTTT
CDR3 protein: CAISRKENTIYF

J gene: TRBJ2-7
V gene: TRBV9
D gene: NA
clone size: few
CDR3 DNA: TGTGCCAGCAGCGTGGGACCGTATTCTAGCTACGAGCAGTACTTC
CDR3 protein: CASSVGPYSSYEQYF

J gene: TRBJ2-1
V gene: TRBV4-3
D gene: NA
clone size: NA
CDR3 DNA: TGCGCCAGCAGCCAAGAGGGTCTGGGGAATGAGCAGTTCTTC
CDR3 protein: CASSQEGLGNEQFF

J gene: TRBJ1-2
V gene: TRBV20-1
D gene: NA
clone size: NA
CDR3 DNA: TGCAGTGCTAGAATTTCCGGGACGGCGTATGGCTACACCTTC
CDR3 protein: CSARISGTAYGYTF

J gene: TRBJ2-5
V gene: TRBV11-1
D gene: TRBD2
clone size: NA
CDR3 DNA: TGTGCCAGCAGAACTAGCGGCGAAGAGACCCAGTACTTC
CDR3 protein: CASRTSGEETQYF

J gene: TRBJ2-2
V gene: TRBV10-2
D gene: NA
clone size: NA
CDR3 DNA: TGCGCCAGCAGTGATATAGGGTCTGAGGGCGGGGAGCTGTTTTTT
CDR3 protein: CASSDIGSEGGELFF

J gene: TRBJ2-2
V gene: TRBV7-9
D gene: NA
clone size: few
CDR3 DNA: TGTGCCAGCCTAAACCGTGGGACAATGGAGCTGTTTTTT
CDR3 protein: CASLNRGTMELFF

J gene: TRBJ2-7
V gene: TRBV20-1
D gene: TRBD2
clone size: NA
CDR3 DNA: TGCAGTGCTAGAGATAAACTAGCGACTATACAACGGGGGGAGCAGTACTTC
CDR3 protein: CSARDKLATIQRGEQYF

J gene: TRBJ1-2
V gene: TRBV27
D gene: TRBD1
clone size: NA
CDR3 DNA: TGTGCCAGCAGGGGGACAGCATACTATGGCTACACCTTC
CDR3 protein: CASRGTAYYGYTF

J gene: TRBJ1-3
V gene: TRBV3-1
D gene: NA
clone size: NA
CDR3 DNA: TGTGCCAGCAGCCAAAATTCCAGAAACACCATATATTTT
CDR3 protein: CASSQNSRNTIYF

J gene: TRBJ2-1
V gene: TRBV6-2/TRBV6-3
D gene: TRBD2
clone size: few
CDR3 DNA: TGTGCCAGCAGTTACTCCCACGGGGGGAGCTCCTACAATGAGCAGTTCTTC
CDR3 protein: CASSYSHGGSSYNEQFF

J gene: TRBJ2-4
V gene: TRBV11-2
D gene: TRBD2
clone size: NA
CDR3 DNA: TGTGCCAGCAGCTTAGATGGACTAGCGGGTATTCAGTACTTC
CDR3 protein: CASSLDGLAGIQYF